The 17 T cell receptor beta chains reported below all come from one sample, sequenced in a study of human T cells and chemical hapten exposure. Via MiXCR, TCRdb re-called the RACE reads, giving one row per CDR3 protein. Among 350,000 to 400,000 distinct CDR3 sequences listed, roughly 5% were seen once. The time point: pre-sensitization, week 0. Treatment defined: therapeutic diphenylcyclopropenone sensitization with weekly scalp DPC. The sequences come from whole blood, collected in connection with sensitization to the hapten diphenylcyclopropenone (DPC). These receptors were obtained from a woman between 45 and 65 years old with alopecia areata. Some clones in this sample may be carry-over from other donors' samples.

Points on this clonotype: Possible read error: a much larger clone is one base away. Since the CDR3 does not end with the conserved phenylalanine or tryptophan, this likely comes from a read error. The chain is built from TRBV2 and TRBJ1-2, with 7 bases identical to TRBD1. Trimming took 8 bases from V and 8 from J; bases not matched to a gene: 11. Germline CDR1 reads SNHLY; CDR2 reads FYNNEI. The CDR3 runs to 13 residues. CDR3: CASPEPTGVGYTL. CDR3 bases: TGTGCCAGCCCCGAGCCAACAGGGGTGGGCTACACCCTC.

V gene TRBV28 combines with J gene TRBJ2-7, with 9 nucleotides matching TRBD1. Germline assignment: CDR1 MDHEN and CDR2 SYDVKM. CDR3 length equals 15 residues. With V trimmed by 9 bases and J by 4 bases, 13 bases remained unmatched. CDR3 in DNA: TGTGCCAGTTCACTCCCGGGACAGGGCTTGTACGAGCAGTACTTC. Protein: CASSLPGQGLYEQYF. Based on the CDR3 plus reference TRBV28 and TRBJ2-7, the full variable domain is DVKVTQSSRYLVKRTGEKVFLECVQDMDHENMFWYRQDPGLGLRLIYFSYDVKMKEKGDIPEGYSVSREKKERFSLILESASTNQTSMYLCASSLPGQGLYEQYFGPGTRLTVT.

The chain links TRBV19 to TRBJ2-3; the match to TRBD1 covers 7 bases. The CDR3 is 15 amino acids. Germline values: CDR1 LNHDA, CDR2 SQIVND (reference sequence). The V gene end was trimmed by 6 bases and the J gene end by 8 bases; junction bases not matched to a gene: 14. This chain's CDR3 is CASSPRDSARGTQYF. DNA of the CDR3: TGTGCCAGTAGCCCCCGGGACAGTGCCCGCGGTACGCAGTATTTT.

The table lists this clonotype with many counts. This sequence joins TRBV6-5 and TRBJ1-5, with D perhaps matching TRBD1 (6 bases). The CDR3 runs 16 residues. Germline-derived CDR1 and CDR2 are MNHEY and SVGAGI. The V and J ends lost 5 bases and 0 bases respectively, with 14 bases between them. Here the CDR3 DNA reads TGTGCCAGCAGTGTTACAGGGCAATATAGCAATCAGCCCCAGCATTTT. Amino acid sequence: CASSVTGQYSNQPQHF.

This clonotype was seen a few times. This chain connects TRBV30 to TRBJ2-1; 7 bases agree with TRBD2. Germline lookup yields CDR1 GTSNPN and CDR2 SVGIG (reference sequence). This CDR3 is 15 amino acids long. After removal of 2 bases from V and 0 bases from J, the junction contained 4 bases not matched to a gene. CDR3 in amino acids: CAWSSRDYSYNEQFF. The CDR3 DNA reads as TGTGCCTGGAGTTCCCGGGACTACTCCTACAATGAGCAGTTCTTC.

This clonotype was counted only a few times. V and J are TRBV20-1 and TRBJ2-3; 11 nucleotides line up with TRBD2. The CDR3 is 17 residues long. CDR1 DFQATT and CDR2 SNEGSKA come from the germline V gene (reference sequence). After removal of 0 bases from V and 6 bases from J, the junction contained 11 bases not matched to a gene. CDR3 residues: CSARDLGFSGGVDTQYF. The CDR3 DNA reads TGCAGTGCTAGAGATCTGGGCTTTAGCGGGGGGGTGGATACGCAGTATTTT.

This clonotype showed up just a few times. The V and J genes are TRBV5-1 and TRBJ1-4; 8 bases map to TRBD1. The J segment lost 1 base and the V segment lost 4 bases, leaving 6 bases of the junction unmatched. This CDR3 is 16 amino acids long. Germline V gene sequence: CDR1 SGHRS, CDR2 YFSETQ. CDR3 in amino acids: CASSRGQGQTNEKLFF. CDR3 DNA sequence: TGCGCCAGCAGCCGTGGACAGGGCCAAACTAATGAAAAACTGTTTTTT.

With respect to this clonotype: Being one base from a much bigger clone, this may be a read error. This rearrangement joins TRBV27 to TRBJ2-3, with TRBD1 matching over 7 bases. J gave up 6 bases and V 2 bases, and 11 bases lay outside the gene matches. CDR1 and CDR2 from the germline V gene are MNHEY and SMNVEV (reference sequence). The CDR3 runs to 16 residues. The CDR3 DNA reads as TGTGCCAGCAGTTTAATTTTCGGACAGGTTTCTGATACGCAGTATTTT. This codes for CASSLIFGQVSDTQYF.

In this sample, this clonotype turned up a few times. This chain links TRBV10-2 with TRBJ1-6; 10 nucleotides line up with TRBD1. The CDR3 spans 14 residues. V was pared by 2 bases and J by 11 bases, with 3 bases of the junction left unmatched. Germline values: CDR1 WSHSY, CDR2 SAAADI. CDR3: CASSEGQGETPLHF. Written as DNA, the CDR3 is TGCGCCAGCAGTGAGGGACAGGGGGAAACACCCCTCCACTTT.

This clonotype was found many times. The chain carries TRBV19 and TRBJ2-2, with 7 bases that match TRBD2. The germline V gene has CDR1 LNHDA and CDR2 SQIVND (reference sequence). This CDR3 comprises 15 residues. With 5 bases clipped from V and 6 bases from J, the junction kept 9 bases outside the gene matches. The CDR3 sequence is CASSPPHAGAGELFF. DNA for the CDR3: TGTGCCAGTAGTCCCCCACACGCGGGGGCCGGGGAGCTGTTTTTT.

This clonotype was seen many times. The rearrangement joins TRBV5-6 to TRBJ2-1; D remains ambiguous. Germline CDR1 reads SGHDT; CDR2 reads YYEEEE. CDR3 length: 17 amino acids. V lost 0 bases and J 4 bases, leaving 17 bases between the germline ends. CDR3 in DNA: TGTGCCAGCAGCTTGGTACCCGGTGGTTTAGGGTACAATGAGCAGTTCTTC. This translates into CASSLVPGGLGYNEQFF.

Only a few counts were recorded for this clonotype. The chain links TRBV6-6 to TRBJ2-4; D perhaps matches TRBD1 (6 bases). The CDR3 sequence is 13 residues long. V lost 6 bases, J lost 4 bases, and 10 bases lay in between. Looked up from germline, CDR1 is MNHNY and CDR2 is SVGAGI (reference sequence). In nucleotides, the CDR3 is TGTGCCAGCAGGGAAGGGACAAAAAACATTCAGTACTTC. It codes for CASREGTKNIQYF.

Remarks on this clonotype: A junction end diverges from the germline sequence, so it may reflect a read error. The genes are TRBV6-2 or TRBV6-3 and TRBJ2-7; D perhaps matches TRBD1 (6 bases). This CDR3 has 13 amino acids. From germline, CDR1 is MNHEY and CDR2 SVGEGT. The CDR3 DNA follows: TGTACCAGCCGAAGGGGACACCTCTACGAGCAGTACTTC. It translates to CTSRRGHLYEQYF.

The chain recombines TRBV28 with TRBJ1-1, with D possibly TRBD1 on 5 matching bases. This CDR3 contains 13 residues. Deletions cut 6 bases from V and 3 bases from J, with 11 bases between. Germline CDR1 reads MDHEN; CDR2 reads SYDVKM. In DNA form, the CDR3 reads TGTGCCAGCAGCAGGGAGTGGGACACTGAAGCTTTCTTT. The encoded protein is CASSREWDTEAFF.

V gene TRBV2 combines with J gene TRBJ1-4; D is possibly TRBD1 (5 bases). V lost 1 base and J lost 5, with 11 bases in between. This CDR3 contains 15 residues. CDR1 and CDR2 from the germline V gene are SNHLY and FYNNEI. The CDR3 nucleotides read TGTGCCAGCAGTGAAGGCAGGGCCGGGAATGAAAAACTGTTTTTT. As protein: CASSEGRAGNEKLFF.

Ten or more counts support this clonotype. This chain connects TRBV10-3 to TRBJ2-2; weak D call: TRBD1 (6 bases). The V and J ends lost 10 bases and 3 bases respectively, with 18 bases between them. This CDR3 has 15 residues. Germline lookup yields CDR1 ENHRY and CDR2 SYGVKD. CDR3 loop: CATRGGDVDTGELFF. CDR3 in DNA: TGTGCCACTAGAGGGGGAGACGTCGACACCGGGGAGCTGTTTTTT.

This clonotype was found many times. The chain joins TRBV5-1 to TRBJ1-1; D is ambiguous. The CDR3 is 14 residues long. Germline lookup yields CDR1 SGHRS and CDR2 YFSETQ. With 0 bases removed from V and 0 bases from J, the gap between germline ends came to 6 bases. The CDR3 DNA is TGCGCCAGCAGCTTGGTGGGTTTGAACACTGAAGCTTTCTTT. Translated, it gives CASSLVGLNTEAFF.